Reported below is one T cell receptor beta chain. Libraries were prepared by immunoSEQ multiplex PCR; TCRdb keeps only in-frame clonotypes and omits some of them. The table shows roughly 80,000 clones, with roughly 90% occurring only once. The data were taken from a study of control samples from healthy donors and cancer patients. CDR3 length: 14 residues. The V gene end was trimmed by 7 bases and the J gene end by 8 bases; junction bases not matched to a gene: 11. Germline V lookup: CDR1 SEHNR, CDR2 FQNEAQ (reference sequence). This sequence joins TRBV7-9 and TRBJ1-2; 9 bases align to TRBD1. The sample taken for sequencing was blood. The source is a man aged 50 to 59 in good health. The CDR3 spells CASTTRGTGSGYTF. The CDR3 DNA reads as TGTGCCAGCACCACCCGGGGGACAGGGAGCGGCTACACCTTC.